This T cell receptor delta chain was sequenced during a study of γδ T cells in repeated Plasmodium falciparum infection (dated by TCRdb to the early 2020s). The study in broad terms: Malian children exposed to intense seasonal malaria transmission were enrolled in the natural-infection arm and compared with Australian children matched for age and gender. Several malaria-naive U.S. adults underwent four controlled human malaria infections by bites from P. falciparum NF54-infected Anopheles stephensi mosquitoes over approximately 590 days. Controlled-infection subjects were sampled at baseline, immediately before selected infections, and 21 days after each infection. The gammadelta TCR repertoires from Mali were analysed in two ways: cross-sectionally during periods with no transmission, and longitudinally across episodes of acute febrile malaria. The study examined how repeated Plasmodium falciparum infection shapes the human gammadelta T cell repertoire, using natural infection in Mali and controlled human malaria infection.

For bulk TCR repertoire analysis, Vgamma9/Vdelta2+ and Vdelta2-negative gammadelta T cell populations were flow-sorted out of peripheral blood mononuclear cells. Taken from cysteine to phenylalanine, the CDR3 has 21 residues. Only the CDR3 DNA is retained, 63 bases long and in frame from the first base. V is pruned by 0 bases and J by 1 base, leaving 16 bases of the junction without a gene match. CDR1 and CDR2 were assigned from the germline V gene as TSWWSYY and QGS. This clone was observed at least ten times. Its specific antigen is unknown. Base qualities are not recorded, but no much larger clone differs from it by a single base. Receptors were amplified or captured by multiplex PCR. Sequencing took place on an Illumina MiSeq. Each sorted gammadelta T cell sample was sequenced for both the TCR gamma (TRG) and TCR delta (TRD) chains. The paper's processing steps were these. The repertoire analyses used clonotype tree plots, the accumulated frequency of the top 20 clonotypes, and diversity index (DI) and D75 metrics. TCRdb reanalyzed the public reads with the CATT caller, and identical DNA sequences were merged afterwards. TCRdb's processing, not the authors', yielded these V and J calls. Within this sample are some 100,000 delta-chain clones, with more than 1.4% of them counted one time only. The top ten clonotypes cover more than 7.5% of the sample.

Study-wide conclusions, independent of this receptor: Vdelta2-negative gammadelta TCR repertoires from Malian children appeared more clonally expanded, less diverse and less shared than those of Australian children. Generalizability was limited because the Malian cohort was drawn from a small rural village of predominantly one ethnic group. Because the controlled-infection cohort was small, analysis of inter-individual variability in gammadelta T cell responses was limited. Vgamma9/Vdelta2+ TCR repertoires showed a highly stable polyclonal repertoire over time and infection, with many inter-individual overlapping TCRgamma sequences. In Vdelta2-negative gammadelta TCR repertoires, which were largely Vdelta1+, repeated controlled infections appeared to drive waves of new clonotype selection.

The chain links TRDV1 with TRDJ2, with 8 bases in between that match TRDD3. Source material: gamma-delta T cells from blood. This clonotype was obtained from a pool of human donors (malaria-infected and uninfected, not separated). The DNA is TGTGCTCTTGGGGAACTGGTAAGTCCCCGGACTGGGGGTTATTTGACAGCACAACTCTTCTTT. It translates to CALGELVSPRTGGYLTAQLFF.